This TCR beta chain was identified during a study of blood T cell repertoires in COVID-19. Study overall: Samples representing acute and convalescent COVID-19 were sourced from the United States, Italy and Spain.

Individuals drawn from 24 US areas were about 18 to 90 years old. Grouping used clinical history reported by participants in a survey and questionnaire. Donors of Cohort 3 who recovered were those that had two negative PCRs, clearance, or symptom resolution. The assay was immunoSEQ multiplex PCR, and TCRdb's table has in-frame clones only and misses some. Here the sample spans about 330,000 clones, around 87% being singletons. This CDR3 has 15 residues. V lost 6 bases and J 5 bases, leaving 19 bases between the germline ends. Germline V gene lookup returns CDR1 MNHEY and CDR2 SVGAGI. This chain joins TRBV6-5 and TRBJ1-2; D gene unclear. The sequence came from a woman aged 30 to 39 who had recovered from COVID-19. Sequenced sample: PBMCs or T cells enriched from blood (not recorded which). CDR3 in amino acids: CASSGSSRAWYGYTF. DNA of the CDR3: TGTGCCAGCAGCGGGAGTTCTAGGGCTTGGTATGGCTACACCTTC.